One and the same sample provided the 26 T cell receptor beta chains below, sequenced in a study of T cells in Graves' hyperthyroidism and ophthalmopathy. Researchers amplified the TCR beta CDR3 regions from RNA transcripts. HTBI primers were employed in a first-round RT-PCR of the TCR CDR3. Each CDR3 protein is one row after TCRdb ran MiXCR on the multiplex PCR reads. The data hold approximately 640,000 distinct CDR3 sequences, with roughly 15% observed a single time. The sample comprised blood. These receptors all stem from a woman aged 25 to 39 with Graves' hyperthyroidism.

This clonotype was counted at least ten times. V and J are TRBV7-3 and TRBJ2-4; D unclear. V was trimmed by 5 bases and J by 5 bases, leaving 7 bases between them. The germline V gene has CDR1 SGHTA and CDR2 FQGTGA. The CDR3 extends over 12 amino acids. This CDR3 is CASSPDENIQYF. CDR3 nucleotide sequence: TGTGCCAGCAGCCCAGACGAAAACATTCAGTACTTC.

The V call is TRBV5-5, the J call TRBJ1-2; D uncertain. The CDR3 covers 13 residues. Germline V CDR1 and CDR2: SGHKS, YYEKEE (reference sequence). The V end lost 5 bases, the J end lost 4 bases, and 12 bases lay between the germline ends. The DNA for the CDR3 is TGTGCCAGCAGTTCAGCATATATCTATGGCTACACCTTC. Translated: CASSSAYIYGYTF.

The V and J genes are TRBV5-1 and TRBJ2-7; TRBD1 matches 11 bases. After removal of 4 bases from V and 6 bases from J, the junction contained 6 bases not matched to a gene. CDR3 length equals 14 residues. Germline CDR1 and CDR2: SGHRS and YFSETQ. As DNA, the CDR3 is TGCGCCAGCAGCGTAGGGGGACAGGGGGTCGAGCAGTACTTC. This translates into CASSVGGQGVEQYF.

This clonotype was recorded at least ten times. The chain uses TRBV6-6 and TRBJ2-4; TRBD1 matches at 9 bases. CDR3 length equals 13 residues. In germline, CDR1 is MNHNY, CDR2 SVGAGI (reference sequence). Trimming at V came to 2 bases and at J to 8 bases, leaving 1 base not matched to a gene. Here the CDR3 DNA reads TGTGCCAGCAGTTACGACAGGGGGGACATTCAGTACTTC. Its protein is CASSYDRGDIQYF.

This clonotype was seen a few times. The chain is built from TRBV15 and TRBJ2-5; TRBD2 agrees at 7 bases. The CDR3 contains 14 residues. CDR1 is LNHNV, CDR2 YYDKDF, per germline (reference sequence). J gave up 3 bases and V 7 bases, and 8 bases lay outside the gene matches. This CDR3 is CATTGGAGEETQYF. CDR3 bases: TGTGCCACCACCGGAGGGGCGGGAGAAGAGACCCAGTACTTC.

This clonotype was recorded many times. V gene TRBV6-1 combines with J gene TRBJ1-5, with D hard to call. Germline CDR1 reads MNHNS; CDR2 reads SASEGT. CDR3 size: 13 residues. V shed 6 bases and J shed 3 bases, with 9 bases lying between them. This chain's CDR3 is CASSTENNQPQHF. The CDR3 DNA reads TGTGCCAGCAGCACAGAAAACAATCAGCCCCAGCATTTT.

The rearrangement joins TRBV28 to TRBJ2-7; 8 bases map to TRBD2. Germline values: CDR1 MDHEN, CDR2 SYDVKM. With V trimmed by 11 bases and J by 3 bases, 6 bases remained unmatched. The CDR3 is 12 amino acids. The CDR3 DNA sequence: TGTGCCGCGGGGCTAGCGGGCTACGAGCAGTACTTC. It specifies CAAGLAGYEQYF.

This clonotype has only a few counts. This chain connects TRBV6-1 to TRBJ1-6; D possibly corresponds to TRBD1 (6 bases). V was shortened by 2 bases and J by 7 bases, with 12 bases between the two germline ends. The length of the CDR3 is 15 residues. Germline V lookup: CDR1 MNHNS, CDR2 SASEGT. The CDR3 nucleotides read TGTGCCAGCAGTGAAAAGGGGGGAGCAAATTCACCCCTCCACTTT. This translates into CASSEKGGANSPLHF.

CDR3 sequence (DNA): TGTGCCAGCAGCCCATACGGGAACAATGAGCAGTTCTTC. It translates to CASSPYGNNEQFF. V gene TRBV12-3 or TRBV12-4 combines with J gene TRBJ2-1; a weak D match, TRBD2 (5 bases). The CDR3 is 13 amino acids. V lost 6 bases and J lost 5, with 11 bases in between.

The gene calls are TRBV9 and TRBJ1-1, with D possibly being TRBD1 (5 bases). V lost 2 bases to trimming and J lost 4 bases, with 15 bases between them. This CDR3 spans 15 amino acids. Germline CDR1 reads SGDLS; CDR2 reads YYNGEE. CDR3 region: CASSVDGRGVTEAFF. The CDR3, as DNA: TGTGCCAGCAGCGTTGACGGAAGGGGCGTCACTGAAGCTTTCTTT.

This clonotype was picked up many times. This chain joins TRBV27 and TRBJ1-1; D call uncertain. The CDR3 length is 14 residues. V was cut by 3 bases and J by 2 bases, with 10 bases left in between. CDR1 is MNHEY, CDR2 SMNVEV, per germline (reference sequence). In nucleotides, the CDR3 is TGTGCCAGCAGTTTTATCTGGGGAAACACTGAAGCTTTCTTT. Its protein product is CASSFIWGNTEAFF.

This clonotype has at least ten counts. The chain uses TRBV6-1 and TRBJ2-7, with D tentatively TRBD1 (6 bases). V lost 7 bases, J lost 0 bases, and 13 bases lay in between. This CDR3 region has 14 residues. The germline CDR1 and CDR2 sequences are MNHNS and SASEGT. CDR3 sequence: CASIDRPSSYEQYF. CDR3 nucleotide sequence: TGTGCCAGCATCGACAGGCCTAGCTCCTACGAGCAGTACTTC.

This clonotype has more than one count but fewer than ten. The CDR3 loop reads CASSLLENTQYF. The CDR3 coding sequence is TGTGCCAGCAGCTTATTGGAAAATACGCAGTATTTT. The V call is TRBV7-9, the J call TRBJ2-3, with D unresolved. This CDR3 is 12 amino acids long. The germline V gene encodes CDR1 SEHNR and CDR2 FQNEAQ (reference sequence). Trimming removed 2 bases at V and 7 bases at J, with 7 bases between.

This clonotype was detected many times. The chain employs TRBV27 and TRBJ2-5; TRBD1 or TRBD2 may be the D gene (5 bases each). Trimming pared 4 bases from V and 1 base from J, leaving 10 bases between. The germline V gene encodes CDR1 MNHEY and CDR2 SMNVEV (reference sequence). This CDR3 is 14 amino acids long. CDR3 sequence (DNA): TGTGCCAGCAGTTCACCGGGACCCCAAGAGACCCAGTACTTC. Amino acid sequence: CASSSPGPQETQYF.

This rearrangement joins TRBV6-1 to TRBJ2-7; D is unresolved. The ends were cut back, 6 bases at V and 7 bases at J, with 13 bases in the middle. This CDR3 is built from 12 residues. The germline gives CDR1 MNHNS, CDR2 SASEGT. CDR3 DNA sequence: TGTGCCAGCAGGACAAGTATGTCGGAGCAGTACTTC. Translated, it gives CASRTSMSEQYF.

This clonotype showed up many times. At one of its ends the junction is not consistent with the germline gene, which may arise from a read error. V is TRBV5-1 and J is TRBJ2-7; 7 bases agree with TRBD1. Germline loops: CDR1 SGHRS, CDR2 YFSETQ. The CDR3 extends over 13 amino acids. Here the CDR3 DNA reads TGTGCCAGCAGCCCGGGACAGACCTACGAGCAGTACTTC. Translated: CASSPGQTYEQYF.

This clonotype has just a few counts. The chain recombines TRBV5-1 with TRBJ2-1; 7 nucleotides align to TRBD1. Germline V lookup: CDR1 SGHRS, CDR2 YFSETQ. Losses at the gene ends were 4 bases for V and 6 bases for J; bases not matched to a gene: 13. CDR3 length equals 16 residues. CDR3 in DNA: TGCGCCAGCAGCCCACAAAACAGGGGCACCTTCAATGAGCAGTTCTTC. Translating gives CASSPQNRGTFNEQFF.

This clonotype was counted only a few times. The chain uses TRBV18 and TRBJ1-1; D is perhaps TRBD1 (6 bases). The V end was cut by 2 bases, the J end by 4 bases, with 11 bases between. CDR1 is KGHSH and CDR2 is LQKENI in the germline V gene. This CDR3 has 14 amino acids. CDR3 sequence (DNA): TGTGCCAGCTCACCATATCAGGGGCTCACTGAAGCTTTCTTT. Protein sequence: CASSPYQGLTEAFF.

This clonotype was counted ten times or more. The gene calls are TRBV28 and TRBJ1-6; the match to TRBD1 covers 7 bases. V was pared by 5 bases and J by 8 bases, with 0 bases of the junction left unmatched. This CDR3 comprises 12 residues. The germline gives CDR1 MDHEN, CDR2 SYDVKM. The CDR3 DNA sequence: TGTGCCAGCAGTACAGGGGATTCACCCCTCCACTTT. This codes for CASSTGDSPLHF.

The chain is built from TRBV10-3 and TRBJ2-3; 8 nucleotides agree with TRBD2. The CDR3 sequence is 16 residues long. The ends lost 5 bases at V and 0 bases at J; junction bases unmatched: 7. The V gene's germline CDR1 is ENHRY and CDR2 SYGVKD. The CDR3 DNA reads as TGTGCCATCAGTCTACTAGCGGAAATTAGCACAGATACGCAGTATTTT. It yields the protein CAISLLAEISTDTQYF.

This clonotype was seen a few times. The V and J genes are TRBV19 and TRBJ2-3; D is uncertain. The V end was cut by 7 bases, the J end by 3 bases, with 11 bases between. Per the germline V gene, CDR1 is LNHDA and CDR2 is SQIVND (reference sequence). The CDR3 is 13 residues long. CDR3 residues: CASTSPWTDTQYF. In nucleotides, the CDR3 is TGTGCCAGTACAAGTCCCTGGACAGATACGCAGTATTTT. Complete variable domain (other parts from reference TRBV19 and TRBJ2-3): DGGITQSPKYLFRKEGQNVTLSCEQNLNHDAMYWYRQDPGQGLRLIYYSQIVNDFQKGDIAEGYSVSREKKESFPLTVTSAQKNPTAFYLCASTSPWTDTQYFGPGTRLTVL.

This rearrangement joins TRBV30 to TRBJ2-3; no reliable D call. Germline V gene lookup returns CDR1 GTSNPN and CDR2 SVGIG (reference sequence). The length of the CDR3 is 14 residues. Deletions cut 3 bases from V and 0 bases from J, with 10 bases between. The CDR3 sequence: CAWSHDKSTDTQYF. CDR3 DNA: TGTGCCTGGAGCCACGACAAGAGCACAGATACGCAGTATTTT.

This rearrangement joins TRBV4-1 to TRBJ1-2; D might be TRBD1 (5 bases). Trimming removed 2 bases from V and 2 bases from J, with 12 bases in between. Per germline, CDR1 MGHRA and CDR2 YSYEKL. This CDR3 is 15 amino acids long. The chain's CDR3 is CASSQNRDYNYGYTF. The CDR3 bases are TGCGCCAGCAGCCAAAACCGGGACTACAACTATGGCTACACCTTC.

J is TRBJ1-1 and V is TRBV2; D gene uncertain. Trimming left V 4 bases short and J 7 bases short, with 16 bases between. Germline CDR1 and CDR2: SNHLY and FYNNEI. This CDR3 has 14 residues. The CDR3 coding sequence is TGTGCCAGCAGTGGGATGGAATCTCCCTTTGAAGCTTTCTTT. Its translation: CASSGMESPFEAFF. Full variable domain (rest looked up from reference TRBV2 and TRBJ1-1): EPEVTQTPSHQVTQMGQEVILRCVPISNHLYFYWYRQILGQKVEFLVSFYNNEISEKSEIFDDQFSVERPDGSNFTLKIRSTKLEDSAMYFCASSGMESPFEAFFGQGTRLTVV.

The V and J genes are TRBV6-2 or TRBV6-3 and TRBJ2-2; 16 bases fit TRBD2. The germline CDR1 and CDR2 sequences are MNHEY and SVGEGT. The CDR3 runs 18 residues. With 8 bases clipped from V and 3 bases from J, the junction kept 9 bases outside the gene matches. The CDR3 sequence: CASCWGLAGGPYTGELFF. The CDR3 DNA follows: TGTGCCAGCTGCTGGGGACTAGCGGGAGGGCCGTACACCGGGGAGCTGTTTTTT.

The J gene is TRBJ2-7, the V gene TRBV4-1, with TRBD2 matching over 7 bases. This CDR3 is 14 amino acids long. The germline V gene has CDR1 MGHRA and CDR2 YSYEKL. Trimming removed 0 bases from V and 7 bases from J; junction bases left unmatched: 6. DNA of the CDR3: TGCGCCAGCAGCCAAGATGGAGCGGGATTTGAGCAGTACTTC. Translation gives CASSQDGAGFEQYF.